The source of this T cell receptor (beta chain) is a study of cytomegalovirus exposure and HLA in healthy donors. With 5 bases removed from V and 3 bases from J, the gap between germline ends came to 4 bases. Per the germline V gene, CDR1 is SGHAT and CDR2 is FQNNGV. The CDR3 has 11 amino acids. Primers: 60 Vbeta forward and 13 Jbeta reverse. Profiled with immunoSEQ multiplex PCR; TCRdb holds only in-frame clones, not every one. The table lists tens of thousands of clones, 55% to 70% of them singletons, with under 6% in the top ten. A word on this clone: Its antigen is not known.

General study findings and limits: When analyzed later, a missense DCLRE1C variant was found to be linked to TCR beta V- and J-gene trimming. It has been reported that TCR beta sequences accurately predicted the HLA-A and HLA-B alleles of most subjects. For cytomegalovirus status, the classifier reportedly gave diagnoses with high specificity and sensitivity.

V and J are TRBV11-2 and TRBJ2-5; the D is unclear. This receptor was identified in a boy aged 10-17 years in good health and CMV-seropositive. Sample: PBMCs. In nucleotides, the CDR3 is TGTGCCAGCAGCCCTAAAGAGACCCAGTACTTC. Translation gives CASSPKETQYF.